Described below is a single T cell receptor beta chain sequence and its context. Amplified TCR beta CDR3 regions were obtained using RNA transcripts as template. First-round RT-PCR used HTBI primers; second-round multiplex PCR followed. In TCRdb, the multiplex PCR reads were re-called with MiXCR into one record per CDR3 protein. In the table there are around 1,000,000 distinct CDR3 sequences, about 36% of which are singletons. The data were obtained in a study of Graves' ophthalmopathy and Graves' hyperthyroidism. This TCR was recovered from an adult man with Graves' hyperthyroidism. The sample comprised peripheral blood or thyroid tissue (not recorded which).

The CDR3 loop reads CASSMPPRLRGSPLHF. The CDR3 nucleotides are TGTGCCAGCAGTATGCCGCCTCGTCTCAGGGGATCACCCCTCCACTTT. The chain links TRBV11-2 to TRBJ1-6, with D perhaps matching TRBD1 (6 bases). The CDR3 is 16 amino acids. Germline values: CDR1 SGHAT, CDR2 FQNNGV. V shed 6 bases and J shed 10 bases, with 22 bases lying between them.